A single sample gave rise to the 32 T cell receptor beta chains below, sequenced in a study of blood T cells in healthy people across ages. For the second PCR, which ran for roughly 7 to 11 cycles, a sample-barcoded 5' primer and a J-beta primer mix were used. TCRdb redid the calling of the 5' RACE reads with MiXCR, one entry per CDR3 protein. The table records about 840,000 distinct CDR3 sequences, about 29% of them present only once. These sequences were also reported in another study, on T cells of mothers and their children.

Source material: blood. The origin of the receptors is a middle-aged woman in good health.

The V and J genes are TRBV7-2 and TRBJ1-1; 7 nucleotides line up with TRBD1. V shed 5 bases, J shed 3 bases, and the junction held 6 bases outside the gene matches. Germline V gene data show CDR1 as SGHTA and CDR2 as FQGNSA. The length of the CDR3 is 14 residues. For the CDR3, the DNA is TGTGCCAGCAGCCACGATACAGGGGACACTGAAGCTTTCTTT. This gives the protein CASSHDTGDTEAFF.

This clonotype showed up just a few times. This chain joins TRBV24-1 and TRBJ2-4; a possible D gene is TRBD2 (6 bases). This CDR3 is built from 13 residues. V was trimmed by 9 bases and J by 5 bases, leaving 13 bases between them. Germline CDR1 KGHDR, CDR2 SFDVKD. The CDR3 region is CATLPAGQNIQYF. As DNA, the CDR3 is TGTGCCACCCTTCCGGCGGGGCAAAACATTCAGTACTTC.

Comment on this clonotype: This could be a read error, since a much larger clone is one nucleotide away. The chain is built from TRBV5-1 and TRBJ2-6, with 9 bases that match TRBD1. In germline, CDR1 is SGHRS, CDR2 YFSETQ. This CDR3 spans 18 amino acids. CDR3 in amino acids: CASSLGRTGDPGANILTF. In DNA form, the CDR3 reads TGCGCCAGCAGCTTGGGCCGGACAGGGGACCCTGGGGCCAACATCCTGACTTTC.

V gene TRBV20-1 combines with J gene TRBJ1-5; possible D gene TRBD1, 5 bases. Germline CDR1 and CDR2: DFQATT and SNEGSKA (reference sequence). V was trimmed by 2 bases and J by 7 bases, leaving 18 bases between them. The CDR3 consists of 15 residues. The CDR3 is CSARNQGRALQPQHF. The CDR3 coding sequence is TGCAGTGCTAGAAACCAGGGCAGGGCCCTACAGCCCCAGCATTTT.

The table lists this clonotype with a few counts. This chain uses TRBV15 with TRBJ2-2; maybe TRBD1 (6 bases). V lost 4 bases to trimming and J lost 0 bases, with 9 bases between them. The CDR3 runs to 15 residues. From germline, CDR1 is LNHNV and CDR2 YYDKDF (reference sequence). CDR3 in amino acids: CATSTDRTNTGELFF. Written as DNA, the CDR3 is TGTGCCACCAGCACCGACAGGACGAACACCGGGGAGCTGTTTTTT.

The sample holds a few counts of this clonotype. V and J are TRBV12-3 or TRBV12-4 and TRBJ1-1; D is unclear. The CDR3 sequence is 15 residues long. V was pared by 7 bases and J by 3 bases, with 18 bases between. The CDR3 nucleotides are TGTGCCAGCAATTCTCGTGGGAGGGTGGACACTGAAGCTTTCTTT. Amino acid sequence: CASNSRGRVDTEAFF.

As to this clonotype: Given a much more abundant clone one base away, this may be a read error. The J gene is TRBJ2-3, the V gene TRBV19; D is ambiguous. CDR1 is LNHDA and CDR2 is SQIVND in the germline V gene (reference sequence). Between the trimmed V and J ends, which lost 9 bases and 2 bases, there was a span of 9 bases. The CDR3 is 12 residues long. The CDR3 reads CASRRDTDTQYF. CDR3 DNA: TGTGCCAGCAGGCGAGACACAGATACGCAGTATTTT.

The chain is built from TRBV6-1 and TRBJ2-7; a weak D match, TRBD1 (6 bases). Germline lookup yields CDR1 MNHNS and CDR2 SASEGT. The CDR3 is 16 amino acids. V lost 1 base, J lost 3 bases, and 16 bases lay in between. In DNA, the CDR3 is TGTGCCAGCAGTGAAGATTGGACAGAGAGGGTCTACGAGCAGTACTTC. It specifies CASSEDWTERVYEQYF.

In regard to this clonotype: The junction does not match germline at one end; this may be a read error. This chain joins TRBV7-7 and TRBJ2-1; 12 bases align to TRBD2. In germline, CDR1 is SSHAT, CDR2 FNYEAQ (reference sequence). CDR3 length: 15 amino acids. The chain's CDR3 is CASSVTSGGGNEQFF. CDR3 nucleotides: TGTGCTAGCAGTGTGACTAGCGGGGGCGGGAATGAGCAGTTCTTC.

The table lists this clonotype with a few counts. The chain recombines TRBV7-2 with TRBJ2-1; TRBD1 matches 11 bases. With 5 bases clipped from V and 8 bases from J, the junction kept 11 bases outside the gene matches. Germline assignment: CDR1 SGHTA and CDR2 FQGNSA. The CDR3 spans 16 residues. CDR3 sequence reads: CASSRSWDRGFHEQFF. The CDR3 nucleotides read TGTGCCAGCAGCCGATCGTGGGACAGGGGGTTCCATGAGCAGTTCTTC.

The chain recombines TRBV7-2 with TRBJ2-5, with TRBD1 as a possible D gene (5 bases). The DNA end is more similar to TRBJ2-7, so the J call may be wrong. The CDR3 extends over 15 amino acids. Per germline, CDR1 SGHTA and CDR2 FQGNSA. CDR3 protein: CASSLTWTSWDEQYF. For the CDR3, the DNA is TGTGCCAGCAGCTTAACCTGGACATCTTGGGACGAGCAGTACTTC.

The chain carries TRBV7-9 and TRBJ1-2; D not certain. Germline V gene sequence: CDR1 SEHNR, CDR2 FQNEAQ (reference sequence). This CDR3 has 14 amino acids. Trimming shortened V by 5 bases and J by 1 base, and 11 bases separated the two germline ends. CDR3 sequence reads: CASSRQQSNYGYTF. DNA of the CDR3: TGTGCCAGCAGCCGCCAACAGAGTAACTATGGCTACACCTTC.

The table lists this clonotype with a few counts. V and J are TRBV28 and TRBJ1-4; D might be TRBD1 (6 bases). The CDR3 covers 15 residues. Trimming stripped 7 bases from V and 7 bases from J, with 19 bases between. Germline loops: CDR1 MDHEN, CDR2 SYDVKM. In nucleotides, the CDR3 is TGTGCCAGCACCTCGTCTGGGGCGACAGGTGAAAAACTGTTTTTT. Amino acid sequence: CASTSSGATGEKLFF.

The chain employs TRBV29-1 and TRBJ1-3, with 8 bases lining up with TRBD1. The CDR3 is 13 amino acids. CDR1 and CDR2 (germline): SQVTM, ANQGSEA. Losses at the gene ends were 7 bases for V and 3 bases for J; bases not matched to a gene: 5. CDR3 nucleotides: TGCAGCGCTGATGACAGGGGTGGAAACACCATATATTTT. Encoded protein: CSADDRGGNTIYF.

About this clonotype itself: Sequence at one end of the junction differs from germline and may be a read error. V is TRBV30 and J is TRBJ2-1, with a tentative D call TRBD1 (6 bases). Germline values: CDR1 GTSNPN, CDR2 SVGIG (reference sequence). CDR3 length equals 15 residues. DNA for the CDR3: TGTGCCTGGAGTGTACGGGACACCGTCTACAGTGAGCAGTTCTTC. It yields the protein CAWSVRDTVYSEQFF.

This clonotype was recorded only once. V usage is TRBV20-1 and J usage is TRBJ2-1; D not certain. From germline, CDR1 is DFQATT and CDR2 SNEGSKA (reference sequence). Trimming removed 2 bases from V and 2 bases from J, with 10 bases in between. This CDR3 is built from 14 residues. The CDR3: CSARLAATYNEQFF. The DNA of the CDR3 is TGCAGTGCTAGATTAGCAGCCACCTACAATGAGCAGTTCTTC.

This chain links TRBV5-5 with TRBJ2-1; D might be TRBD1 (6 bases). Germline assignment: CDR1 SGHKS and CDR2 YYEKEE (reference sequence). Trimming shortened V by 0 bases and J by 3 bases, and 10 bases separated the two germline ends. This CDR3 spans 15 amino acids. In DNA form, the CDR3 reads TGTGCCAGCAGCTTGGGGACAGCGGACTACAATGAGCAGTTCTTC. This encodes CASSLGTADYNEQFF.

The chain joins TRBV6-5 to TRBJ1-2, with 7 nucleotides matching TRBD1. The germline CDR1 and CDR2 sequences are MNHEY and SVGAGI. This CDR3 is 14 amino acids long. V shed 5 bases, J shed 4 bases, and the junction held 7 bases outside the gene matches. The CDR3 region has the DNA TGTGCCAGCAGTAACGTCCAGGGGGTCTATGGCTACACCTTC. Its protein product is CASSNVQGVYGYTF.

CDR3 region: CASGSPGQGINEQYF. CDR3 bases: TGTGCCAGCGGATCCCCGGGACAGGGCATCAACGAGCAGTACTTC. This sequence joins TRBV11-2 and TRBJ2-7, with 9 bases fitting TRBD1. Germline lookup yields CDR1 SGHAT and CDR2 FQNNGV. The CDR3 has 15 residues. V lost 8 bases and J lost 5; bases outside the gene matches: 13.

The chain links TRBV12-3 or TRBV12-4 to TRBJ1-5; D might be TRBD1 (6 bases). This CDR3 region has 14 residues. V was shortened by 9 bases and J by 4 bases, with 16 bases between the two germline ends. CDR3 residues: CASRGTGMNQPQHF. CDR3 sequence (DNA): TGTGCCAGTCGGGGTACAGGGATGAATCAGCCCCAGCATTTT.

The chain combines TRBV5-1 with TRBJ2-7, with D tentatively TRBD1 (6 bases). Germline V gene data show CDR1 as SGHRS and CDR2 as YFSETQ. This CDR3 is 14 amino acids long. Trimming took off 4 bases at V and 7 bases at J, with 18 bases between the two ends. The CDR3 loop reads CASSRRDTSDEQYF. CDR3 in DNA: TGCGCCAGCAGCCGTAGGGACACGAGTGATGAGCAGTACTTC.

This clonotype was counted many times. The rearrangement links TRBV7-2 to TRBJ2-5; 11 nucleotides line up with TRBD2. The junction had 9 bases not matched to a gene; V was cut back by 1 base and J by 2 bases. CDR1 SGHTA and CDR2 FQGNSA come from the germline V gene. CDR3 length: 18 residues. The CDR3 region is CASSLGVAGGLEQETQYF. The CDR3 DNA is TGTGCCAGCAGCTTAGGGGTAGCGGGGGGGCTGGAACAAGAGACCCAGTACTTC. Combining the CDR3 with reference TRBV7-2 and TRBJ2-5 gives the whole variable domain GAGVSQSPSNKVTEKGKDVELRCDPISGHTALYWYRQSLGQGLEFLIYFQGNSAPDKSGLPSDRFSAERTGGSVSTLTIQRTQQEDSAVYLCASSLGVAGGLEQETQYFGPGTRLLVL.

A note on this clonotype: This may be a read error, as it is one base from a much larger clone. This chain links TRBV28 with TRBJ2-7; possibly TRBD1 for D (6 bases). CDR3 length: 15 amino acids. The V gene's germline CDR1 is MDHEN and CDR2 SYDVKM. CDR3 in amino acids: CVSSWPYRELNEQYF. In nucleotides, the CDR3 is TGTGTCAGCAGTTGGCCCTACAGGGAGCTGAACGAGCAGTACTTC.

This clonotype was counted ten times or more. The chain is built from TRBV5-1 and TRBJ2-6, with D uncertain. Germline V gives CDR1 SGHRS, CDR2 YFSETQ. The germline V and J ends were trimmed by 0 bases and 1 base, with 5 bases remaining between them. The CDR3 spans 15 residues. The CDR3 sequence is CASSLAPSGANVLTF. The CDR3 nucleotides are TGCGCCAGCAGCTTGGCCCCTTCTGGGGCCAACGTCCTGACTTTC.

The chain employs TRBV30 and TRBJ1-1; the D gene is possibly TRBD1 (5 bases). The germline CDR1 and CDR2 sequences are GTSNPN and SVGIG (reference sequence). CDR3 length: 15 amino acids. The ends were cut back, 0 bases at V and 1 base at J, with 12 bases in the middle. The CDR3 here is CAWSVLRGTNTEAFF. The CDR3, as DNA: TGTGCCTGGAGTGTACTTCGAGGGACGAACACTGAAGCTTTCTTT.

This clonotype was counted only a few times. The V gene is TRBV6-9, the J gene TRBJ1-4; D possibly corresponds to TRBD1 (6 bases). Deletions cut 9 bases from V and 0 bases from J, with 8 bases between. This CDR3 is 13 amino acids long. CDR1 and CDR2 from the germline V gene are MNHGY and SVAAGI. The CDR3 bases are TGTGCCAGAGGACAGTCAACTAATGAAAAACTGTTTTTT. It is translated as CARGQSTNEKLFF.

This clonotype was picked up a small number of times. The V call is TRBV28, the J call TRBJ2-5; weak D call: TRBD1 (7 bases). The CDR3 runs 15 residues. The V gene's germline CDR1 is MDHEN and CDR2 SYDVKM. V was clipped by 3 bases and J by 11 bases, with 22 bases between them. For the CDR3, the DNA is TGTGCCAGCAGTTTTGTGTCAGGGGGGAACAATGAGCAGTACTTC. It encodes CASSFVSGGNNEQYF. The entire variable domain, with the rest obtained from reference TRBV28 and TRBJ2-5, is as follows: DVKVTQSSRYLVKRTGEKVFLECVQDMDHENMFWYRQDPGLGLRLIYFSYDVKMKEKGDIPEGYSVSREKKERFSLILESASTNQTSMYLCASSFVSGGNNEQYFGPGTRLLVL.

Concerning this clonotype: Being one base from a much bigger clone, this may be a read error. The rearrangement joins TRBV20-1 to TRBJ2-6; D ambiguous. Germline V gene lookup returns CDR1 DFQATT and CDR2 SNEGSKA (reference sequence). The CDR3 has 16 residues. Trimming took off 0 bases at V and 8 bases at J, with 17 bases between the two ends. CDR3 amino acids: CSARDSSGRRTNVLTF. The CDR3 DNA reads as TGCAGTGCTAGAGATAGCTCAGGTCGGCGGACCAACGTCCTGACTTTC.

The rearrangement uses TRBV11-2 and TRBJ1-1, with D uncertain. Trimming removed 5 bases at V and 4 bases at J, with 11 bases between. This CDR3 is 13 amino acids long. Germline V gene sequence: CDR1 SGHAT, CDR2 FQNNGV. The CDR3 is CASSPTPSTEAFF. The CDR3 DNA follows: TGTGCCAGCAGCCCCACCCCGAGCACTGAAGCTTTCTTT.

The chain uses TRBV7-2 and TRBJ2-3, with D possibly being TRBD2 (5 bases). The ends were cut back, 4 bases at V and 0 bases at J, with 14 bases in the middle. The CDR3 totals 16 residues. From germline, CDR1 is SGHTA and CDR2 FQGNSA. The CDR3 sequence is CASSSPLLASTDTQYF. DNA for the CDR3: TGTGCCAGCAGCTCCCCCCTGCTAGCTAGCACAGATACGCAGTATTTT. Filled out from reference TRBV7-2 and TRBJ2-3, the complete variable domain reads GAGVSQSPSNKVTEKGKDVELRCDPISGHTALYWYRQSLGQGLEFLIYFQGNSAPDKSGLPSDRFSAERTGGSVSTLTIQRTQQEDSAVYLCASSSPLLASTDTQYFGPGTRLTVL.

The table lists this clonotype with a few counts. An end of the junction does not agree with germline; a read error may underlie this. CDR3 in DNA: TGTGTCAGCAGTGAAGATCTTACTCGGACGGGGAACACTGAAGCTTTCTTT. Its protein is CVSSEDLTRTGNTEAFF. V and J are TRBV2 and TRBJ1-1; D remains ambiguous. CDR3 size: 17 residues. CDR1 and CDR2 (germline): SNHLY, FYNNEI.

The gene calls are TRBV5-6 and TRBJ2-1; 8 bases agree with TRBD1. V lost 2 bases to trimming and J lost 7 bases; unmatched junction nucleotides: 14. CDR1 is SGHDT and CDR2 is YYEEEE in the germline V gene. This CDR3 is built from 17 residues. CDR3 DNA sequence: TGTGCCAGCAGCTTAACCCTTACGCGGACAGGGTGGAATGAGCAGTTCTTC. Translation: CASSLTLTRTGWNEQFF. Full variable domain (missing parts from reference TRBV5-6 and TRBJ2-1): DAGVTQSPTHLIKTRGQQVTLRCSPKSGHDTVSWYQQALGQGPQFIFQYYEEEERQRGNFPDRFSGHQFPNYSSELNVNALLLGDSALYLCASSLTLTRTGWNEQFFGPGTRLTVL.